The clone carrying this T cell receptor (beta chain) has a count of ten or more. Its antigen is unknown. PBMCs were obtained from over 8.5 ml fresh peripheral blood. This record belongs to a study of T cells in Graves' hyperthyroidism and ophthalmopathy. Overall study: Peripheral blood draws took place at initial diagnosis, ahead of any treatment. Overall study findings and caveats: Ophthalmopathy could be told apart from stable hyperthyroidism with a 13 V-J model.

Template material for amplifying TCR beta CDR3 regions consisted of RNA transcripts. A first-round RT-PCR of the TCR CDR3 used the HTBI primer set. MiXCR, run by TCRdb on the multiplex PCR reads, gives a single entry per CDR3 protein. In the table there are about 400,000 distinct CDR3 sequences, approximately 25% of which are singletons. The V end was cut by 4 bases, the J end by 6 bases, with 3 bases between. Germline V lookup: CDR1 MDHEN, CDR2 SYDVKM. CDR3 size: 10 residues. The receptor was isolated from a man between 50 and 59 years old with Graves' hyperthyroidism. The sequenced sample was blood. The V gene is TRBV28, the J gene TRBJ2-5; D gene ambiguous. The CDR3 loop is CASSSQTQYF. CDR3 nucleotide sequence: TGTGCCAGCAGTTCCCAGACCCAGTACTTC. Based on the CDR3 plus reference TRBV28 and TRBJ2-5, the full variable domain is DVKVTQSSRYLVKRTGEKVFLECVQDMDHENMFWYRQDPGLGLRLIYFSYDVKMKEKGDIPEGYSVSREKKERFSLILESASTNQTSMYLCASSSQTQYFGPGTRLLVL.